Listed below are T cell receptor beta chains from one sample, sequenced in a study of OX40 agonist ivuxolimab in advanced cancers. Assay: immunoSEQ multiplex PCR; the TCRdb copy retains only in-frame clones and omits some. Of 77,000 or so clones listed, about 90% were seen once; the top ten hold more than 1.5%. The starting material was CD4+ or CD8+ T cells sorted from blood, obtained in a trial of the OX40 agonist ivuxolimab. The source is an adult with an advanced solid tumor such as melanoma, head and neck, liver or kidney cancer. Both conserved end residues are part of each CDR3. Fields, in order: clone size, J gene, D gene, V gene, CDR3 DNA, CDR3 protein. A D gene is named only where the DNA matches it firmly. Clone size is shown for a subset of rows, as once, few, many or a class of expanded clone.

clone_size: .
j_call: TRBJ2-6
d_call: .
v_call: TRBV6-6
cdr3_nt: TGTGCCAGCAGTTACATTTCCCTGTCCGGGGCCAACGTCCTGACTTTC
cdr3_aa: CASSYISLSGANVLTF

clone_size: .
j_call: TRBJ2-3
d_call: .
v_call: TRBV9
cdr3_nt: TGTGCCAGCAGCGTAGTTTGGGACTCCTATAGCACAGATACGCAGTATTTT
cdr3_aa: CASSVVWDSYSTDTQYF

clone_size: .
j_call: TRBJ2-5
d_call: .
v_call: TRBV5-4
cdr3_nt: TGTGCCAGCAGGTCCTCTAGCGCCCCTCAAGAGACCCAGTACTTC
cdr3_aa: CASRSSSAPQETQYF

clone_size: .
j_call: TRBJ2-3
d_call: .
v_call: TRBV28
cdr3_nt: TGTGCCAGCGGGCCCTGGACTAACACAGATACGCAGTATTTT
cdr3_aa: CASGPWTNTDTQYF

clone_size: .
j_call: TRBJ1-6
d_call: .
v_call: TRBV2
cdr3_nt: TGTGCCAGCAAGGGGGTCGAAGAATCACCCCTCCACTTT
cdr3_aa: CASKGVEESPLHF

clone_size: .
j_call: TRBJ2-7
d_call: .
v_call: TRBV7-9
cdr3_nt: TGTGCCAGCAGCTTCTACAGGGAGGCCGAGCAGTACTTC
cdr3_aa: CASSFYREAEQYF

clone_size: .
j_call: TRBJ1-1
d_call: .
v_call: TRBV11-3
cdr3_nt: TGTGCCAGCAGCACGGCCGGGGGGATTGGCACTGAAGCTTTCTTT
cdr3_aa: CASSTAGGIGTEAFF

clone_size: .
j_call: TRBJ2-3
d_call: .
v_call: TRBV7-2
cdr3_nt: TGTGCCAGCAGCAAAGGGCAGGGCCCATTTAGCACAGATACGCAGTATTTT
cdr3_aa: CASSKGQGPFSTDTQYF

clone_size: .
j_call: TRBJ2-2
d_call: .
v_call: TRBV11-2
cdr3_nt: TGTGCCAGCAGTTCAGGGTACCGGGAGCTGTTTTTT
cdr3_aa: CASSSGYRELFF

clone_size: .
j_call: TRBJ2-5
d_call: TRBD1
v_call: TRBV7-3
cdr3_nt: TGTGCCAGCAGCTTCGGGACAGGGGATGAGACCCAGTACTTC
cdr3_aa: CASSFGTGDETQYF

clone_size: .
j_call: TRBJ2-2
d_call: TRBD1
v_call: TRBV19
cdr3_nt: TGTGCCAGTAGTATCCAGACAGGGAAAGGCGGGGAGCTGTTTTTT
cdr3_aa: CASSIQTGKGGELFF

clone_size: .
j_call: TRBJ2-2
d_call: .
v_call: TRBV14
cdr3_nt: TGTGCCAGCAGCCGACATTCCACCGGGGAGCTGTTTTTT
cdr3_aa: CASSRHSTGELFF

clone_size: .
j_call: TRBJ2-1
d_call: TRBD1
v_call: TRBV6-5
cdr3_nt: TGTGCCAGCAATCGACAGGGCGGGGAGCAGTTCTTC
cdr3_aa: CASNRQGGEQFF

clone_size: .
j_call: TRBJ1-3
d_call: .
v_call: TRBV28
cdr3_nt: TGTGCCAGCAGTCGAAACAGGGAGACTTCTGGAAACACCATATATTTT
cdr3_aa: CASSRNRETSGNTIYF

clone_size: .
j_call: TRBJ1-3
d_call: .
v_call: TRBV5-6
cdr3_nt: TGTGCCAGCACCGCGGGCTCTGGAAACACCATATATTTT
cdr3_aa: CASTAGSGNTIYF

clone_size: once
j_call: TRBJ2-7
d_call: .
v_call: TRBV21-1
cdr3_nt: TGTGCCAGCAGCAAAGTGTATTCGACAGGTGTTGCCCACGAGCAGTACTTC
cdr3_aa: CASSKVYSTGVAHEQYF

clone_size: .
j_call: TRBJ2-1
d_call: TRBD2
v_call: TRBV2
cdr3_nt: TGTGCCAGCAGTGGGGTCGGGAGGGTTGGGTCCTACAATGAGCAGTTCTTC
cdr3_aa: CASSGVGRVGSYNEQFF

clone_size: .
j_call: TRBJ1-1
d_call: .
v_call: TRBV11-2
cdr3_nt: TGTGCCAGCAGCTACCCCCTACGGGGGATGTATACTGAAGCTTTCTTT
cdr3_aa: CASSYPLRGMYTEAFF

clone_size: .
j_call: TRBJ2-3
d_call: .
v_call: TRBV4-3
cdr3_nt: TGCGCCAGCAGCCAAGATCCGGGTGTGGGGGATACGCAGTATTTT
cdr3_aa: CASSQDPGVGDTQYF

clone_size: .
j_call: TRBJ2-3
d_call: TRBD2
v_call: TRBV6-5
cdr3_nt: TGTGCCAGCAGGCTAGCGGGCTACACAGATACGCAGTATTTT
cdr3_aa: CASRLAGYTDTQYF

clone_size: .
j_call: TRBJ1-1
d_call: .
v_call: TRBV6-6
cdr3_nt: TGTGCCAGCACAGGGATGGGGAACACTGAAGCTTTCTTT
cdr3_aa: CASTGMGNTEAFF

clone_size: .
j_call: TRBJ2-3
d_call: TRBD1
v_call: TRBV6-4
cdr3_nt: TGTGCCAGCAGCGCAACAGGGGGCACAGATACGCAGTATTTT
cdr3_aa: CASSATGGTDTQYF

clone_size: .
j_call: TRBJ1-2
d_call: .
v_call: TRBV7-6
cdr3_nt: TGTGCCAGCAGCCCTCCGGCCTTC
cdr3_aa: CASSPPAF

clone_size: once
j_call: TRBJ1-4
d_call: .
v_call: TRBV23-1
cdr3_nt: TGCGCCAGCAGTTGGCGTCGGGGCCGACAAGGCCGTACTAATGAAAAACTGTTTTTT
cdr3_aa: CASSWRRGRQGRTNEKLFF

clone_size: .
j_call: TRBJ1-1
d_call: .
v_call: TRBV7-9
cdr3_nt: TGTGCCAGCAGCTTTTCCCCACTGGCCACTGAAGCTTTCTTT
cdr3_aa: CASSFSPLATEAFF

clone_size: .
j_call: TRBJ2-1
d_call: TRBD2
v_call: TRBV9
cdr3_nt: TGTGCCAGACGTAGCGGGAGGGAATCCTACAATGAGCAGTTCTTC
cdr3_aa: CARRSGRESYNEQFF

clone_size: .
j_call: TRBJ2-7
d_call: .
v_call: TRBV27
cdr3_nt: TGTGCCAGCAGTTTTGTCGACAGGCCTGTCTGGGAGCAGTACTTC
cdr3_aa: CASSFVDRPVWEQYF

clone_size: .
j_call: TRBJ1-3
d_call: TRBD1
v_call: TRBV7-2
cdr3_nt: TGTGCCAGCAGCCAAGCAGAGGGGGCCTCAGGAAACACCATATATTTT
cdr3_aa: CASSQAEGASGNTIYF

clone_size: .
j_call: TRBJ2-7
d_call: .
v_call: TRBV28
cdr3_nt: TGTGCCAGCAGTCCGCCGGGACCTCTCTCCTACGAGCAGTACTTC
cdr3_aa: CASSPPGPLSYEQYF

clone_size: .
j_call: TRBJ2-1
d_call: TRBD2
v_call: TRBV2
cdr3_nt: TGTGCCAGCAGTGACCCGACTAGCGTCAATGAGCAGTTCTTC
cdr3_aa: CASSDPTSVNEQFF

clone_size: .
j_call: TRBJ1-3
d_call: TRBD1
v_call: TRBV9
cdr3_nt: TGTGCCAGCAGCCCCAGACAGGGCTCTGGAAACACCATATATTTT
cdr3_aa: CASSPRQGSGNTIYF

clone_size: .
j_call: TRBJ2-7
d_call: .
v_call: TRBV18
cdr3_nt: TGTGCCAGCTCACCTAGGCTTTCATACGAGCAGTACTTC
cdr3_aa: CASSPRLSYEQYF

clone_size: .
j_call: TRBJ1-2
d_call: .
v_call: TRBV21-1
cdr3_nt: TGTGCCAGCAGCAAAGCGCTGTCGACAGGGGTCTATGGCTACACCTTC
cdr3_aa: CASSKALSTGVYGYTF

clone_size: .
j_call: TRBJ1-2
d_call: .
v_call: TRBV19
cdr3_nt: TGTGCCAGTAGTATAGAATCGTCGGTGACAGGCTACACCTTC
cdr3_aa: CASSIESSVTGYTF

clone_size: .
j_call: TRBJ1-2
d_call: .
v_call: TRBV7-2
cdr3_nt: TGTGCCAGCAGTACAGGGATGGACTATGGCTACACCTTC
cdr3_aa: CASSTGMDYGYTF

clone_size: .
j_call: TRBJ2-1
d_call: .
v_call: TRBV7-2
cdr3_nt: TGTGCCAGCAGCTCCGCAGGGGCGAAGCAGTTCTTC
cdr3_aa: CASSSAGAKQFF

clone_size: .
j_call: TRBJ1-3
d_call: .
v_call: TRBV2
cdr3_nt: TGTGCCAGCAGTGAGAGGGAAAGCACCATATATTTT
cdr3_aa: CASSERESTIYF

clone_size: .
j_call: TRBJ2-1
d_call: TRBD2
v_call: TRBV7-7
cdr3_nt: TGTGCTGTCAAAGCGGGGGGCGGGAATGAGCAGTTCTTC
cdr3_aa: CAVKAGGGNEQFF

clone_size: .
j_call: TRBJ2-5
d_call: .
v_call: TRBV29-1
cdr3_nt: TGCAGCGTACAGATCGTCCAAGAGACCCAGTACTTC
cdr3_aa: CSVQIVQETQYF

clone_size: few
j_call: TRBJ2-7
d_call: TRBD2
v_call: TRBV4-1
cdr3_nt: TGCGCCAGCAGCCACCCACTAGCGGGAGGGTACGAGCAGTACTTC
cdr3_aa: CASSHPLAGGYEQYF

clone_size: .
j_call: TRBJ2-7
d_call: .
v_call: TRBV10-2
cdr3_nt: TGCGCCAGCAGTGAGTCACGGGGGATCGACGAGCAGTACTTC
cdr3_aa: CASSESRGIDEQYF

clone_size: .
j_call: TRBJ2-6
d_call: .
v_call: TRBV19
cdr3_nt: TGTGCCAGTAGTATTGGGGGCGCCTCCCCTGGGGCCAACGTCCTGACTTTC
cdr3_aa: CASSIGGASPGANVLTF

clone_size: .
j_call: TRBJ2-1
d_call: .
v_call: TRBV9
cdr3_nt: TGTGCCAGCAGCGTAGCCAGCGGCTACAATGAGCAGTTCTTC
cdr3_aa: CASSVASGYNEQFF

clone_size: .
j_call: TRBJ2-7
d_call: .
v_call: TRBV7-2
cdr3_nt: TGTGCCAGCAGCTCCCCTACCGAGCCCAAGGAGCAGTACTTC
cdr3_aa: CASSSPTEPKEQYF

clone_size: .
j_call: TRBJ2-7
d_call: TRBD2
v_call: TRBV5-4
cdr3_nt: TGTGCCAGCAGCCAGACTAGCGGGAGAACCTACGAGCAGTACTTC
cdr3_aa: CASSQTSGRTYEQYF

clone_size: .
j_call: TRBJ2-7
d_call: TRBD2
v_call: TRBV5-4
cdr3_nt: TGTGCCAGCAGTGTAGCGGGAGGGCCCTACGAGCAGTACTTC
cdr3_aa: CASSVAGGPYEQYF

clone_size: .
j_call: TRBJ2-2
d_call: .
v_call: TRBV19
cdr3_nt: TGTGCCAGTAGTATTGCTAGCATAAGCACCGGGGAGCTGTTTTTT
cdr3_aa: CASSIASISTGELFF

clone_size: .
j_call: TRBJ2-7
d_call: TRBD2
v_call: TRBV29-1
cdr3_nt: TGCAGCGTTGAAGATTCCGGGAGGAGCTACGAGCAGTACTTC
cdr3_aa: CSVEDSGRSYEQYF

clone_size: .
j_call: TRBJ1-5
d_call: .
v_call: TRBV4-2
cdr3_nt: TGTGCCAGCAGCCAAGAGGAAAGGGGGAATCAGCCCCAGCATTTT
cdr3_aa: CASSQEERGNQPQHF

clone_size: .
j_call: TRBJ1-1
d_call: .
v_call: TRBV7-2
cdr3_nt: TGTGCCAGCAGCTTAGTGGCGGGTCTGGGCACTGAAGCTTTCTTT
cdr3_aa: CASSLVAGLGTEAFF

clone_size: .
j_call: TRBJ2-7
d_call: .
v_call: TRBV5-1
cdr3_nt: TGCGCCAGCAGCTTGGAGGCAGGGTCCGCCTACGAGCAGTACTTC
cdr3_aa: CASSLEAGSAYEQYF

clone_size: .
j_call: TRBJ2-7
d_call: TRBD1
v_call: TRBV11-2
cdr3_nt: TGTGCCAGCAGCCCAGGGACAGACCCCTACGAGCAGTACTTC
cdr3_aa: CASSPGTDPYEQYF

clone_size: .
j_call: TRBJ1-2
d_call: .
v_call: TRBV7-2
cdr3_nt: TGTGCCAGCAGCTTCAACAGGGCCTCTTATGGCTACACCTTC
cdr3_aa: CASSFNRASYGYTF